Below are 3 T cell receptor beta chains sequenced from a single sample in a study of molecular identifiers for immune sequencing clone quantification. TCRdb reprocessed the PCR reads via MiXCR and lists one record per CDR3 protein. This table has tens of thousands of distinct CDR3 sequences, approximately 34% appearing once. The specimen was naive CD8+ T cells from blood, with Jurkat cell RNA spiked in. As to subset: FACS-sorted CD8+CD4-CCR7+CD45RA+ naive T cells. These receptors all stem from a human donor in good health. Some libraries in this study had Jurkat cell RNA spiked in.

The gene calls are TRBV11-2 and TRBJ2-3; 7 nucleotides match TRBD1. V shed 5 bases and J 6 bases; nucleotides not matched to a gene: 8. Germline loops: CDR1 SGHAT, CDR2 FQNNGV. The CDR3 extends over 14 amino acids. DNA of the CDR3: TGTGCCAGCAGCCCCGGTGTAGGGGGCGATACGCAGTATTTT. Translated: CASSPGVGGDTQYF.

The gene calls are TRBV6-4 and TRBJ2-1; tentatively, D is TRBD2 (5 bases). Per the germline V gene, CDR1 is MRHNA and CDR2 is SNTAGT. V was trimmed by 3 bases and J by 6 bases, leaving 21 bases between them. This CDR3 spans 17 amino acids. The CDR3 here is CASSEWTCVLGPNEQFF. The CDR3 DNA reads TGTGCCAGCAGTGAATGGACTTGTGTATTAGGGCCCAATGAGCAGTTCTTC.

With regard to this clonotype: One junction end disagrees with the germline gene, perhaps due to a read error. This chain connects TRBV7-9 to TRBJ1-6; no firm D call. Germline assignment: CDR1 SEHNR and CDR2 FQNEAQ (reference sequence). The CDR3 runs 16 residues. The CDR3 DNA follows: TGTGCCAGCAGCTTAACCCCACAGCTTTTCGATTCACCCCTCCTCTTT. Amino acid sequence: CASSLTPQLFDSPLLF.